This T cell receptor beta chain was observed in a study of a mutant IDH1 vaccine in newly diagnosed glioma. Study details: Previous care, which was radiotherapy, temozolomide, or both, most often involved both.

Of note for this clone: Its antigen is still unknown.

The time point here: week 35, safety follow-up. Every single dose of the vaccine, 300 ug of mutant IDH1 20-mer peptide, came with topical imiquimod. Profiled with immunoSEQ multiplex PCR; TCRdb holds only in-frame clones, not every one. This table holds 50,000 to 75,000 clones, about 74% found once. The CDR3 contains 14 residues. Trimming took 6 bases from V and 0 from J, leaving 6 bases between them. CDR1 and CDR2 (germline): LNHDA, SQIVND (reference sequence). Material: PBMCs, obtained from a glioma patient whose treatment included an IDH1 peptide vaccine. This sequence joins TRBV19 and TRBJ2-6, with unresolved D. The sequence was collected from a man aged 45-65 years with glioma. CDR3 nucleotides: TGTGCCAGTAGACAGATCTCTGGGGCCAACGTCCTGACTTTC. Translated, it gives CASRQISGANVLTF.